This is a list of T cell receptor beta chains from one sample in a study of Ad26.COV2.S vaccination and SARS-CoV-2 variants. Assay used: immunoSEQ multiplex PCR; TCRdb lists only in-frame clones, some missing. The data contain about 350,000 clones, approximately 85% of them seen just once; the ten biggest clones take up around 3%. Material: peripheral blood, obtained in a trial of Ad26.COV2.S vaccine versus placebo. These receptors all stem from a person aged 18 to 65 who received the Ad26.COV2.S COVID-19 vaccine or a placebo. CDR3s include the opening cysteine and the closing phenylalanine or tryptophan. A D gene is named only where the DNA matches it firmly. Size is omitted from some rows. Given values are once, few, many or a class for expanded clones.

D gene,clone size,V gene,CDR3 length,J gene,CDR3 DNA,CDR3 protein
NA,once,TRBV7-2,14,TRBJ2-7,TGTGCCAGCAGCTTAGTGCGGGCAGCCTACGAGCAGTACTTC,CASSLVRAAYEQYF
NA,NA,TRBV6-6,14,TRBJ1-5,TGTGCCAGCAGTTATGTCGGCCCGAACCAGCCCCAGCATTTT,CASSYVGPNQPQHF
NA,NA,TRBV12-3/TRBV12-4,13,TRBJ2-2,TGTGCCAGCAGCCCCCCGAACACCGGGGAGCTGTTTTTT,CASSPPNTGELFF
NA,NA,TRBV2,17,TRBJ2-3,TGTGCCAGCAGTGAGAGGCAGGGGATTGCAACCCCCGATACGCAGTATTTT,CASSERQGIATPDTQYF
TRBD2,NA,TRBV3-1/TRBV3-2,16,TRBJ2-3,TGTGCCAGCAGCCAAAGGACTAGCGGGAGCACAGATACGCAGTATTTT,CASSQRTSGSTDTQYF
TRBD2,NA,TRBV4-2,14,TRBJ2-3,TGTGCCAGCAGCCAACTAGCGGGCACAGATACGCAGTATTTT,CASSQLAGTDTQYF
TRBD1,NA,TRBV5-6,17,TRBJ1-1,TGTGCCAGCACCCAGTCCCGGGACAGGGGGCGAAACACTGAAGCTTTCTTT,CASTQSRDRGRNTEAFF
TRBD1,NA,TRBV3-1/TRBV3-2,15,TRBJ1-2,TGTGCCAGCAGCCAGGACAGGGGGCTACACTATGGCTACACCTTC,CASSQDRGLHYGYTF
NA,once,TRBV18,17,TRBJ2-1,TGTGCCAGCTCACCATTTGGCGGTCCCCTATCCTACAATGAGCAGTTCTTC,CASSPFGGPLSYNEQFF
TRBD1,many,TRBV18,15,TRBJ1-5,TGTGCCAGCTCACCATTTGGGGACAGCGGGGAGCCCCAGCATTTT,CASSPFGDSGEPQHF
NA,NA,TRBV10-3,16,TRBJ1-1,TGTGCCATCAGTGAGTCGTTTAAATTAGGCCACACTGAAGCTTTCTTT,CAISESFKLGHTEAFF
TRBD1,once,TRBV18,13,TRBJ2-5,TGTGCCAGCTCGGGACAGCACCAAGAGACCCAGTACTTC,CASSGQHQETQYF
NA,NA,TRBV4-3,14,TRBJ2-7,TGCGCCAGCAGCCAAGATCCCTCGTCTGGCGAGCAGTACTTC,CASSQDPSSGEQYF
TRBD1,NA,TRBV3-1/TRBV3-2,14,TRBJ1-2,TGTGCCAGCAGCCGCAGGACAGGAGGCTATGGCTACACCTTC,CASSRRTGGYGYTF
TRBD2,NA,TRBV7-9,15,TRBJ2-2,TGTGCCAGCAGCTATCGCGGGGGTAACACCGGGGAGCTGTTTTTT,CASSYRGGNTGELFF
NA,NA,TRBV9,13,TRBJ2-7,TGTGCCAGCAGCGGTAAGAGCTCCTACGAGCAGTACTTC,CASSGKSSYEQYF
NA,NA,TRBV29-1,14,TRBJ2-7,TGCAGCGTCGGGGAACCGGTGGGCTCCTACGAGCAGTACTTC,CSVGEPVGSYEQYF
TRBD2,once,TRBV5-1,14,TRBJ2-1,TGCGCCAGCAGTCCGTCCGGGGGGTTCAATGAGCAGTTCTTC,CASSPSGGFNEQFF
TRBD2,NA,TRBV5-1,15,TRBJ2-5,TGCGCCAGCAGCATCACTAGCGGGAGATTCGAGACCCAGTACTTC,CASSITSGRFETQYF
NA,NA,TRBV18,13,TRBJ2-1,TGTGCCAGCTCACGCACTCAGGGAGATGAGCAGTTCTTC,CASSRTQGDEQFF
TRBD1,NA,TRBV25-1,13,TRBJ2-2,TGTGCCAGCAGACAGGGGGGTGTCGGGGAGCTGTTTTTT,CASRQGGVGELFF
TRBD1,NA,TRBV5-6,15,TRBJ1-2,TGTGCCAGCAGCTTGGTGGGCCAGGGGGCTCGGGGCTACACCTTC,CASSLVGQGARGYTF
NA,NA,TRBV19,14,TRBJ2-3,TGTGCCAGCAGAGAGGGAGCTAGCACAGATACGCAGTATTTT,CASREGASTDTQYF
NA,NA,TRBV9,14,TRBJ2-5,TGTGCCAGCAGCGTAGAGAAGTCCCGGGAGACCCAGTACTTC,CASSVEKSRETQYF
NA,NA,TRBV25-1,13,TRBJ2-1,TGTGCCAGCAGTGAATTCGCCAGGGCCGAGCAGTTCTTC,CASSEFARAEQFF
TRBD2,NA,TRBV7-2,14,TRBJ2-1,TGTGCCAGCAGCGCAGCGGGGGGGGGCGATGAGCAGTTCTTC,CASSAAGGGDEQFF
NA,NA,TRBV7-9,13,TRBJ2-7,TGTGCCAGCAGCCCGTCAAGTGCGTACGAGCAGTACTTC,CASSPSSAYEQYF
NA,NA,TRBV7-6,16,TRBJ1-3,TGTGCCAGCAGCTTAGCGCAAGGGCGCTCTGGAAACACCATATATTTT,CASSLAQGRSGNTIYF
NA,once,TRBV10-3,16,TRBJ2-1,TGTGCCATCAGAGATACCGGGACGGAGACCTACAATGAGCAGTTCTTC,CAIRDTGTETYNEQFF
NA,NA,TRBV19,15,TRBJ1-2,TGTGCCAGTAGTATAGGTCCGGGCGTGAAGTATGGCTACACCTTC,CASSIGPGVKYGYTF
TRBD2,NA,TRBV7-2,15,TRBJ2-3,TGTGCCAGCAGCTCCTGGACTAGCGGCACAGATACGCAGTATTTT,CASSSWTSGTDTQYF
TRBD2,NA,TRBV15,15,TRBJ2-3,TGTGCCACCAGCGGCAAGGGACTAGCCACAGATACGCAGTATTTT,CATSGKGLATDTQYF
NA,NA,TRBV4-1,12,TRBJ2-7,TGCGCCAGCAGCCCCCCATCGGCCGAGCAGTACTTC,CASSPPSAEQYF
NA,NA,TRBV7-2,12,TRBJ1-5,TGTGCCAGTTCAGGTACCAATCAGCCCCAGCATTTT,CASSGTNQPQHF
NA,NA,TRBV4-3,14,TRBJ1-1,TGCGCCAGCAGCCAGGCCGCCTTCGGCACTGAAGCTTTCTTT,CASSQAAFGTEAFF
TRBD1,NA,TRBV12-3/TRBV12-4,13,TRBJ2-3,TGTGCCAGCAGTTCGACAGGGACCGATACGCAGTATTTT,CASSSTGTDTQYF
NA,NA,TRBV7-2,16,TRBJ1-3,TGTGCCAGCAGCCTTTCCGGGGCCAGCTCTGGAAACACCATATATTTT,CASSLSGASSGNTIYF
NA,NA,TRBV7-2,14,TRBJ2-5,TGTGCCAGCAGCTTAACGCAGGGGACAGAGACCCAGTACTTC,CASSLTQGTETQYF
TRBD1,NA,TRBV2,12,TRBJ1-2,TGCGCGAGCGCAGGGGGATACTATGGCTACACCTTC,CASAGGYYGYTF
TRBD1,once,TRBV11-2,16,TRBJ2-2,TGTGCCAGCAGCTTAGGGACAGGGGTGAACACCGGGGAGCTGTTTTTT,CASSLGTGVNTGELFF
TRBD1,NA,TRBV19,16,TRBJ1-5,TGTGCCAGTGCCCCTAGCAGGGGGCGCTTAAATCAGCCCCAGCATTTT,CASAPSRGRLNQPQHF
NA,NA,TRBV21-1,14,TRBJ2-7,TGTGCCAGCAGCAAAGATCCTAGATCGGGCGAGCAGTACTTC,CASSKDPRSGEQYF
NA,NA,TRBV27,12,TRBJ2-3,TGTGCCAGCACTTCGGGCCTTTTAACGCAGTATTTT,CASTSGLLTQYF
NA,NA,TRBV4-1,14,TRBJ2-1,TGCGCCAGCAGCCCTTACGAGGGGCGGAATGAGCAGTTCTTC,CASSPYEGRNEQFF